This is a list of T cell receptor beta chains from one sample in a study of blood T cell repertoires in COVID-19. Profiling relied on immunoSEQ multiplex PCR, and the TCRdb table lists in-frame clones only, not all of them. The table lists a few hundred thousand clones, about nine tenths of them singletons, with about 7% in the top ten. The sequenced sample was PBMCs or T cells enriched from blood (not recorded which). The source is a man aged 25 to 40 in a cohort exposed to, infected with or recovered from COVID-19 (not recorded which). Each CDR3 is given with its conserved first and last residue. Each record gives: clone size, V gene, J gene, CDR3 protein. Size is omitted from some rows. Given values are once, few, many or a class for expanded clones.

size: -; V: TRBV28; J: TRBJ1-5; CDR3: CASFPGGPNNQPQHF
size: -; V: TRBV18; J: TRBJ1-1; CDR3: CASSRLGANTEAFF
size: -; V: TRBV7-2; J: TRBJ2-4; CDR3: CASSSRGRTGGFGNIQYF
size: -; V: TRBV20-1; J: TRBJ2-7; CDR3: CSATERQYF
size: once; V: TRBV27; J: TRBJ1-6; CDR3: CASSGTGLRTPLHF
size: -; V: TRBV11-2; J: TRBJ1-3; CDR3: CASDARTGTGNTIYF
size: -; V: TRBV9; J: TRBJ1-6; CDR3: CASSVRQGGPLHF
size: -; V: TRBV28; J: TRBJ1-2; CDR3: CASRSQGSNGYTF
size: -; V: TRBV6-5; J: TRBJ2-1; CDR3: CASSYSVLAGVEQFF
size: -; V: TRBV28; J: TRBJ2-2; CDR3: CASSLSAGAGTGELFF
size: -; V: TRBV28; J: TRBJ1-3; CDR3: CASSLELGGTAGNTIYF
size: -; V: TRBV12-3/TRBV12-4; J: TRBJ1-1; CDR3: CASSYTVNTEAFF
size: few; V: TRBV4-3; J: TRBJ2-7; CDR3: CASSQDLLGELAGGLFGYEQYF
size: -; V: TRBV4-2; J: TRBJ2-7; CDR3: CASSQVEGSYEQYF
size: few; V: TRBV9; J: TRBJ1-6; CDR3: CASSTTGNSPLHF
size: -; V: TRBV27; J: TRBJ2-7; CDR3: CASSAAIGQGYEQYF
size: -; V: TRBV6-5; J: TRBJ2-7; CDR3: CASSPRGDEQYF
size: -; V: TRBV5-6; J: TRBJ2-2; CDR3: CASSLDRNTGELFF
size: once; V: TRBV20-1; J: TRBJ1-1; CDR3: CSASRGVLVMNTEAFF
size: -; V: TRBV18; J: TRBJ2-3; CDR3: CASSPGQGNTDTQYF
size: -; V: TRBV5-1; J: TRBJ2-5; CDR3: CASTARAGGETQYF
size: -; V: TRBV7-7; J: TRBJ1-1; CDR3: CASSLVLGQVVTEAFF
size: -; V: TRBV3-1/TRBV3-2; J: TRBJ2-5; CDR3: CASSHWRHNQETQYF
size: -; V: TRBV2; J: TRBJ1-1; CDR3: CATLGGNTEAFF
size: -; V: TRBV27; J: TRBJ2-5; CDR3: CASSLSRGGGGETQYF
size: -; V: TRBV15; J: TRBJ2-7; CDR3: CATSRDRLRLAGPLSSYEQYF
size: -; V: TRBV27; J: TRBJ2-1; CDR3: CASSLLTSGFGYNEQFF
size: -; V: TRBV18; J: TRBJ2-1; CDR3: CASSPLLAGIYNEQFF
size: -; V: TRBV23-1; J: TRBJ2-1; CDR3: CASSQGTSGRAINEQFF
size: -; V: TRBV7-2; J: TRBJ2-6; CDR3: CASSQYTGAGANVLTF
size: -; V: TRBV28; J: TRBJ1-1; CDR3: CASSFVQKNTEAFF
size: -; V: TRBV2; J: TRBJ2-5; CDR3: CASSVAGRGETQYF
size: -; V: TRBV19; J: TRBJ2-6; CDR3: CASSIDPGPSGANVLTF
size: -; V: TRBV4-1; J: TRBJ1-4; CDR3: CASSQGGSAEKLFF
size: -; V: TRBV27; J: TRBJ1-6; CDR3: CASSLRPTGDNSPLHF
size: -; V: TRBV18; J: TRBJ1-1; CDR3: CASSPRTAQRTEAFF
size: once; V: TRBV3-1/TRBV3-2; J: TRBJ2-5; CDR3: CASSPPGGPQETQYF
size: -; V: TRBV3-1/TRBV3-2; J: TRBJ2-1; CDR3: CASTQRITSGSYNEQFF
size: once; V: TRBV9; J: TRBJ2-2; CDR3: CASSVGGTRGGELFF
size: -; V: TRBV6-5; J: TRBJ1-3; CDR3: CASSYGTGRTGNTIYF
size: -; V: TRBV28; J: TRBJ1-6; CDR3: CASSQERLYNSPLHF
size: -; V: TRBV5-1; J: TRBJ2-7; CDR3: CARKNSYEQYF
size: -; V: TRBV28; J: TRBJ2-1; CDR3: CASSPPGGGRNEQFF
size: -; V: TRBV7-9; J: TRBJ2-5; CDR3: CASSFLAGEETQYF
size: -; V: TRBV6-5; J: TRBJ2-7; CDR3: CASSYGLHYEQYF
size: -; V: TRBV27; J: TRBJ1-1; CDR3: CASSNSWDSLRPFF
size: few; V: TRBV4-1; J: TRBJ2-2; CDR3: CASSQDARVHTGELFF
size: once; V: TRBV7-9; J: TRBJ1-4; CDR3: CASSSRTGRELFF
size: -; V: TRBV6-4; J: TRBJ2-3; CDR3: CASSQDRVPTDTQYF